A single sample gave rise to the 18 T cell receptor beta chains below, sequenced in a study of tumour-infiltrating T cells in Burkitt lymphoma. Profiled with immunoSEQ multiplex PCR; TCRdb holds only in-frame clones, not every one. This sample has under 400 clones, with around 23% found just once. The sequencing sample was made of tumor tissue. The origin of the receptors is a human donor with Burkitt lymphoma.

This clone has only a few counts. The chain joins TRBV5-1 to TRBJ1-2, with D maybe TRBD1 (6 bases). Trimming left V 3 bases short and J 2 bases short, with 17 bases between. Germline V CDR1 and CDR2: SGHRS, YFSETQ. The CDR3 loop spans 16 amino acids. CDR3 nucleotides: TGCGCCAGCAGCTCCAGTACAGGGTTAGCGAACTATGGCTACACCTTC. Translating gives CASSSSTGLANYGYTF.

The chain carries TRBV13 and TRBJ1-4; tentative D call: TRBD1 (5 bases). The V gene's germline CDR1 is PRHDT and CDR2 FYEKMQ (reference sequence). CDR3 length equals 17 residues. Trimming shortened V by 7 bases and J by 3 bases, and 21 bases separated the two germline ends. CDR3 in amino acids: CASKISGAGLPNEKLFF. The CDR3 region has the DNA TGTGCCAGCAAGATATCGGGCGCAGGGCTGCCTAATGAAAAACTGTTTTTT. The full variable domain, rest sourced from reference TRBV13 and TRBJ1-4, is AAGVIQSPRHLIKEKRETATLKCYPIPRHDTVYWYQQGPGQDPQFLISFYEKMQSDKGSIPDRFSAQQFSDYHSELNMSSLELGDSALYFCASKISGAGLPNEKLFFGSGTQLSVL.

This clone has only a few counts. The chain employs TRBV5-1 and TRBJ2-1, with 7 bases fitting TRBD2. CDR1 is SGHRS and CDR2 is YFSETQ in the germline V gene. J lost 0 bases, V lost 0 bases, and 0 bases had no gene match. CDR3 length: 15 residues. The CDR3: CASSLGGSSYNEQFF. CDR3 DNA sequence: TGCGCCAGCAGCTTGGGCGGGAGCTCCTACAATGAGCAGTTCTTC.

DNA of the CDR3: TGTGCCAGCAGCCCAGACTACCCCCACGATGAGCAGTTCTTC. It specifies CASSPDYPHDEQFF. This chain connects TRBV4-2 to TRBJ2-1; D possibly corresponds to TRBD2 (5 bases). CDR1 LGHNA and CDR2 YNFKEQ come from the germline V gene. The CDR3 runs 14 residues. Trimming took 4 bases from V and 8 from J, leaving 15 bases between them.

The chain is built from TRBV9 and TRBJ2-2; perhaps D is TRBD1 or TRBD2 (5 bases each). In germline, CDR1 is SGDLS, CDR2 YYNGEE. V gave up 1 base and J gave up 2 bases, with 18 bases separating them. CDR3 length: 18 residues. Here the CDR3 DNA reads TGTGCCAGCAGCGTACCTCGGGGACCCCTGCCCAACACCGGGGAGCTGTTTTTT. This translates into CASSVPRGPLPNTGELFF.

This clone was counted only a few times. DNA for the CDR3: TGTGCCAGCAGCGTTACTAGCGGGAGCTACGAGCAGTACTTC. This sequence encodes CASSVTSGSYEQYF. The V and J genes are TRBV9 and TRBJ2-7, with TRBD2 matching 11 bases. Per germline, CDR1 SGDLS and CDR2 YYNGEE. V lost 2 bases, J lost 3 bases, and 1 base stayed unmatched. The CDR3 extends over 14 amino acids.

This chain joins TRBV2 and TRBJ2-2; no clear D. Germline lookup yields CDR1 SNHLY and CDR2 FYNNEI. Trimming left V 6 bases short and J 1 base short, with 21 bases between. This CDR3 has 18 amino acids. The CDR3 protein is CASSKPRPPVKNTGELFF. The DNA of the CDR3 is TGTGCCAGCAGCAAACCCCGGCCCCCCGTAAAGAACACCGGGGAGCTGTTTTTT. Full variable domain (missing parts from reference TRBV2 and TRBJ2-2): EPEVTQTPSHQVTQMGQEVILRCVPISNHLYFYWYRQILGQKVEFLVSFYNNEISEKSEIFDDQFSVERPDGSNFTLKIRSTKLEDSAMYFCASSKPRPPVKNTGELFFGEGSRLTVL.

The rearrangement uses TRBV27 and TRBJ2-7; D may correspond to TRBD1 or TRBD2 (5 bases each). The ends were cut back, 3 bases at V and 1 base at J, with 16 bases in the middle. The CDR3 loop spans 16 amino acids. The germline CDR1 and CDR2 sequences are MNHEY and SMNVEV (reference sequence). CDR3 bases: TGTGCCAGCAGTTTGTATACCGGGACGGCATCCTACGAGCAGTACTTC. It specifies CASSLYTGTASYEQYF.

This clone has just a few counts. The chain is built from TRBV9 and TRBJ2-3, with D unclear. Trimming left V 0 bases short and J 2 bases short, with 13 bases between. The V gene's germline CDR1 is SGDLS and CDR2 YYNGEE. The CDR3 has 16 residues. CDR3 DNA sequence: TGTGCCAGCAGCGTAGCTCAAGGTCCCCACACAGATACGCAGTATTTT. It translates to CASSVAQGPHTDTQYF.

This chain links TRBV13 with TRBJ2-3, with D possibly matching TRBD2 (5 bases). Trimming removed 3 bases from V and 0 bases from J, with 13 bases in between. CDR3 size: 16 residues. In germline, CDR1 is PRHDT, CDR2 FYEKMQ (reference sequence). The CDR3 region is CASSFREIESTDTQYF. The CDR3 region has the DNA TGTGCCAGCAGCTTTCGGGAAATCGAAAGCACAGATACGCAGTATTTT.

The chain uses TRBV27 and TRBJ2-5; tentatively, D is TRBD1 (5 bases). The CDR3 length is 14 residues. Germline V gene data show CDR1 as MNHEY and CDR2 as SMNVEV (reference sequence). Deletions cut 8 bases from V and 5 bases from J, with 18 bases between. CDR3 coding DNA: TGTGCCAGCTGTCCGGGCAGGGCAGAGGAGACCCAGTACTTC. Encoded protein: CASCPGRAEETQYF.

Note on this clone: A read error may explain this, as a much larger clone is one base away. This rearrangement joins TRBV7-9 to TRBJ2-1; D gene ambiguous. The germline gives CDR1 SEHNR, CDR2 FQNEAQ (reference sequence). The CDR3 length is 12 residues. Trimming pared 5 bases from V and 15 bases from J, leaving 17 bases between. CDR3 loop: CASSPSGRMLFF. CDR3 nucleotide sequence: TGTGCCAGCAGCCCTTCCGGACGGATGCTGTTCTTC.

The rearrangement links TRBV7-9 to TRBJ1-3; D is undetermined. CDR1 SEHNR and CDR2 FQNEAQ come from the germline V gene (reference sequence). The CDR3 runs 12 residues. Trimming pared 5 bases from V and 8 bases from J, leaving 10 bases between. The CDR3, as DNA: TGTGCCAGCAGCCAAGAGGATGACACCATATATTTT. Amino acid sequence: CASSQEDDTIYF.

This clone was found a few times. The chain couples TRBV14 to TRBJ2-7, with a possible D match to TRBD1 (6 bases). Deletions cut 1 base from V and 6 bases from J, with 13 bases between. Per the germline V gene, CDR1 is SGHDN and CDR2 is FVKESK. The CDR3 consists of 14 residues. CDR3 bases: TGTGCCAGCAGCCAAGTTACAGGGTTGGGCGAGCAGTACTTC. As protein: CASSQVTGLGEQYF.

This clone turned up a few times. The chain carries TRBV15 and TRBJ1-1; no clear D. The V end lost 1 base, the J end lost 7 bases, and 7 bases lay between the germline ends. This CDR3 comprises 12 residues. The germline CDR1 and CDR2 sequences are LNHNV and YYDKDF (reference sequence). The CDR3 loop reads CATSRAMREAFF. CDR3 DNA: TGTGCCACCAGCAGAGCGATGCGTGAAGCTTTCTTT.

V is TRBV27 and J is TRBJ2-2; D may be TRBD1 (6 bases). Trimming stripped 2 bases from V and 1 base from J, with 8 bases between. Germline loops: CDR1 MNHEY, CDR2 SMNVEV (reference sequence). The CDR3 extends over 15 amino acids. The CDR3, as DNA: TGTGCCAGCAGTTTACAGGGGCTGAACACCGGGGAGCTGTTTTTT. It specifies CASSLQGLNTGELFF.

Worth noting for this clone: Distinct nucleotide sequences in the sample also encode this CDR3. The chain is built from TRBV19 and TRBJ2-7; 7 nucleotides line up with TRBD1. With V trimmed by 1 base and J by 3 bases, 3 bases remained unmatched. The CDR3 is made up of 14 amino acids. Germline V CDR1 and CDR2: LNHDA, SQIVND (reference sequence). The CDR3 loop reads CASSIGQGGYEQYF. For the CDR3, the DNA is TGTGCCAGTAGTATAGGACAGGGCGGCTACGAGCAGTACTTC. Full variable domain (outside the CDR3, taken from reference TRBV19 and TRBJ2-7): DGGITQSPKYLFRKEGQNVTLSCEQNLNHDAMYWYRQDPGQGLRLIYYSQIVNDFQKGDIAEGYSVSREKKESFPLTVTSAQKNPTAFYLCASSIGQGGYEQYFGPGTRLTVT.

This clone was seen a handful of times. V usage is TRBV25-1 and J usage is TRBJ1-1; no clear D. Germline assignment: CDR1 MGHDK and CDR2 SYGVNS. Trimming cost V 3 bases and J 0 bases, with 8 bases left between them. There are 14 residues in the CDR3. CDR3 bases: TGTGCCAGCAGTGAGGGTGGGTTGAACACTGAAGCTTTCTTT. It codes for CASSEGGLNTEAFF.